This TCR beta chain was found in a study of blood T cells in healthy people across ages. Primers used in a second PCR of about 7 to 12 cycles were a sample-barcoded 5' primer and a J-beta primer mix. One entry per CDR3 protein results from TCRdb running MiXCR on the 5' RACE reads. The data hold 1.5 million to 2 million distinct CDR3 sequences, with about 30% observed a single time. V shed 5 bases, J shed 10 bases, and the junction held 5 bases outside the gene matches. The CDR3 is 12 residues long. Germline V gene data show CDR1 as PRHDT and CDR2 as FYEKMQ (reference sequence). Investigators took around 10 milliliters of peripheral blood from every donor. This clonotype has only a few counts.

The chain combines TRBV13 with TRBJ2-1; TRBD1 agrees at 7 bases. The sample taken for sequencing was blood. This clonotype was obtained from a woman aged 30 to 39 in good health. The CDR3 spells CASSPGDREQFF. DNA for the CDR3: TGTGCCAGCAGCCCTGGGGACAGAGAGCAGTTCTTC.